Listed below are T cell receptor beta chains from one sample, sequenced in a study of Ad26.COV2.S vaccination and SARS-CoV-2 variants. Assay: immunoSEQ multiplex PCR; the TCRdb copy retains only in-frame clones and omits some. The table shows roughly 510,000 clones, with 70% to 90% occurring only once. The sample here was peripheral blood, taken in a trial of Ad26.COV2.S vaccine versus placebo. The receptors shown here come from a person aged 18 to 65 who received the Ad26.COV2.S COVID-19 vaccine or a placebo. The conserved cysteine and the conserved F or W are not part of the CDR3 here. Clone size is given for some rows only: seen once, a few or many times, or a class if the clone is expanded.

v_call	cdr3_length	clone_size	j_call	cdr3_aa
TRBV5-4	14	-	TRBJ2-1	ASSLSGRSSYNEQF
TRBV5-1	13	-	TRBJ1-6	ASSHRQGLDSPLH
TRBV7-2	13	-	TRBJ2-7	ASSPTTLKRYEQY
TRBV7-6	13	once	TRBJ2-7	ASSQGTSGPYEQY
TRBV6-2/TRBV6-3	14	-	TRBJ2-7	ASSEPGPSSSYEQY
TRBV30	12	-	TRBJ1-4	AWSEGSLNSKLF
TRBV7-8	13	few	TRBJ1-6	ASSLGGGVGSPLH
TRBV24-1	13	-	TRBJ1-1	ATSDRTGGNTEAF
TRBV7-9	13	-	TRBJ1-1	ASSSRTGMNTEAF
TRBV4-3	11	-	TRBJ1-1	ASSQDLNTEAF
TRBV6-2/TRBV6-3	14	few	TRBJ2-7	ASSYLAGGNNYEQY
TRBV6-5	12	few	TRBJ2-2	ASSPAGETGELF
TRBV28	12	-	TRBJ2-7	ASSRQGMAYEQY
TRBV5-1	10	few	TRBJ2-7	ASSLDLGQRY
TRBV19	12	once	TRBJ1-4	ASSPSAGPEKLF
TRBV11-2	12	-	TRBJ2-7	ASTSVTAGSEQY
TRBV28	11	-	TRBJ1-6	AHRQGYNSPLH
TRBV15	15	-	TRBJ2-7	ATSRVMGAGVSYEQY
TRBV28	14	-	TRBJ2-1	ASNPSGGPSYNEQF
TRBV6-5	13	-	TRBJ1-2	ASSTYPLTGYGYT
TRBV7-3	13	few	TRBJ1-1	ASSLTARGGKGAF
TRBV5-1	11	-	TRBJ1-2	ASSLADEGGYT
TRBV27	14	-	TRBJ2-3	ASSGPTSGRVGTQY
TRBV27	12	once	TRBJ2-7	ASSPSGRAYEQY
TRBV6-4	11	-	TRBJ2-3	ATRQGATDTQY
TRBV19	12	-	TRBJ2-1	ASSITSPYNEQF
TRBV9	13	-	TRBJ2-1	ASSPGSGRDDEQF
TRBV5-1	11	-	TRBJ1-1	ASSFRGGTEAF
TRBV20-1	8	-	TRBJ1-2	SARMGGYT
TRBV28	6	-	TRBJ1-2	ASKRYT
TRBV9	12	-	TRBJ1-2	ASSPTDSPDGYT
TRBV12-3/TRBV12-4	11	-	TRBJ1-1	ASRGVLGAEAF
TRBV28	9	few	TRBJ2-7	ASSLGIEQY
TRBV11-3	10	-	TRBJ2-1	ASSLSWDEQF
TRBV29-1	11	-	TRBJ1-1	SVATGWGTEAF
TRBV5-1	14	-	TRBJ2-1	ASSLVSGGSYNEQF
TRBV4-1	14	-	TRBJ2-1	ASSQHMSTSNNEQF
TRBV9	19	once	TRBJ2-3	ASSVNFPTSHMGGRTDTQY
TRBV30	12	-	TRBJ1-6	AWSGQGPHSPLH
TRBV27	12	few	TRBJ2-7	ASSWAGGVSEQY
TRBV10-2	11	-	TRBJ2-3	ASSESILPPQY
TRBV2	11	-	TRBJ1-2	ASSSDRNYGYT
TRBV19	11	-	TRBJ1-1	ASSISENTEAF
TRBV4-1	12	-	TRBJ2-2	ASSPRVNTGELF
TRBV4-1	13	once	TRBJ2-1	ASSFLGLDYNEQF
TRBV19	10	-	TRBJ2-5	ASSLSRETQY